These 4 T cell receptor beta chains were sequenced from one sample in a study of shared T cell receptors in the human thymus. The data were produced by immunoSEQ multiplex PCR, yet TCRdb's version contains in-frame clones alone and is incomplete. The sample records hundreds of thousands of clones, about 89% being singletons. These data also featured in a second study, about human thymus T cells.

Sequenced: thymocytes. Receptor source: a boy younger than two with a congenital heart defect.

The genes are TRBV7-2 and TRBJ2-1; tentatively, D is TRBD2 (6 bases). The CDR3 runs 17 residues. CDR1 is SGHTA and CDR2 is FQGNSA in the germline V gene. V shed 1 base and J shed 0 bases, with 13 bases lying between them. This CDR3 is CASSLGGGMSSYNEQFF. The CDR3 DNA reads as TGTGCCAGCAGCTTAGGCGGCGGGATGAGCTCCTACAATGAGCAGTTCTTC.

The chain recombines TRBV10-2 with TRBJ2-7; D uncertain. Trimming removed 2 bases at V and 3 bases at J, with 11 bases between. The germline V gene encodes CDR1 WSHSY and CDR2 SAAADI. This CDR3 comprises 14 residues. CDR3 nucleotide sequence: TGCGCCAGCAGTGAGCAGGAAGGCTACTACGAGCAGTACTTC. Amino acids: CASSEQEGYYEQYF.

In DNA, the CDR3 is TGTGCCAGCAGCTTAGCTTGGGGACACCCCTACGAGCAGTACTTC. Amino acid sequence: CASSLAWGHPYEQYF. The chain uses TRBV7-2 and TRBJ2-7, with TRBD1 as a possible D gene (6 bases). Germline V gene data show CDR1 as SGHTA and CDR2 as FQGNSA. Trimming took off 0 bases at V and 2 bases at J, with 11 bases between the two ends. The CDR3 loop spans 15 amino acids.

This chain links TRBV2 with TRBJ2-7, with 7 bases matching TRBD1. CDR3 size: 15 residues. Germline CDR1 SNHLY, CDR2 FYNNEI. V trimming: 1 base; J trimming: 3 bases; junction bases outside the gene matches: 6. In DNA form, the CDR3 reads TGTGCCAGCAGTGAAGGGCAGGGGGTGAACTACGAGCAGTACTTC. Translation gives CASSEGQGVNYEQYF.